The clone carrying this T cell receptor (beta chain) occurred a few times. Distinct nucleotide sequences in the sample also encode this CDR3. Authors' data handling: By means of reference gene primer amplification, nucleated cell counts were estimated. Method: immunoSEQ multiplex PCR; TCRdb's copy keeps in-frame clones and lacks some. The V and J calls and clone size are taken from that table; D and trimming were inferred from the DNA. The sample lists fewer than 250,000 clones, approximately 90% occurring once. J gave up 8 bases and V 4 bases, and 8 bases lay outside the gene matches. The CDR3 totals 15 residues. Per the germline V gene, CDR1 is KGHDR and CDR2 is SFDVKD. This specimen belongs to a study of blood T cell repertoires in COVID-19. As for the study in general: Collection of acute and convalescent COVID-19 samples took place in the United States, Italy and Spain. Nucleic acid was either cDNA or gDNA, and it came from T cells, B-cell-depleted T cells, or PBMCs.

Sequencing was done on a sample of peripheral blood. The receptor's source is a man in his 70s with acute or convalescent COVID-19. The chain combines TRBV24-1 with TRBJ1-4; 8 positions match TRBD1. The CDR3 region is CATSDPGQGNEKLFF. The DNA of the CDR3 is TGTGCCACCAGTGACCCCGGACAGGGTAACGAAAAACTGTTTTTT.